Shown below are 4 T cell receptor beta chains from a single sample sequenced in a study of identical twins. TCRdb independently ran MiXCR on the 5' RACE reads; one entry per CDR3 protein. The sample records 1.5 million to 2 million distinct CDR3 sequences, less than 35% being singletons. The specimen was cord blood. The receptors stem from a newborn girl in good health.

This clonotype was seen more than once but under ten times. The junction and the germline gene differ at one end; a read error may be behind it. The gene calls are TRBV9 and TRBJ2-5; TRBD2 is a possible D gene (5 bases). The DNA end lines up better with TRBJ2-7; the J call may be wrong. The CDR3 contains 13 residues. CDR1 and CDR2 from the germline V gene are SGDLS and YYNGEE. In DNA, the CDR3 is TGTGCCAGTAGCGTAGATGCAGGAAACGAGCAGTACTTC. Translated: CASSVDAGNEQYF.

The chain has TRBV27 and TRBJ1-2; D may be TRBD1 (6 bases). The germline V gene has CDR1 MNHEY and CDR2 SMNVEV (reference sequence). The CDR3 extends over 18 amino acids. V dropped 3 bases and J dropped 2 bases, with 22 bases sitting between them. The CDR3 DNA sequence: TGTGCCAGCAGTTTGTCTGGCCTGTCCCCCACAGGGAACTATGGCTACACCTTC. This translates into CASSLSGLSPTGNYGYTF.

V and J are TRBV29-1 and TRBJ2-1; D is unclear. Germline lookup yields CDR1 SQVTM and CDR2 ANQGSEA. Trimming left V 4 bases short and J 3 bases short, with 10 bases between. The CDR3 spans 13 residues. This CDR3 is CSVATRHYNEQFF. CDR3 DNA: TGCAGCGTTGCCACGAGACACTACAATGAGCAGTTCTTC.

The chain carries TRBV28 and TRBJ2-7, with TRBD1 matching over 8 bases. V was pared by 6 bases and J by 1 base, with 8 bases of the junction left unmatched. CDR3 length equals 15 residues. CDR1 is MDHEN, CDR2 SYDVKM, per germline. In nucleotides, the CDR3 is TGTGCCAGCAGCTCTGGACAGGGTCGATCCTACGAGCAGTACTTC. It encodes CASSSGQGRSYEQYF.